This T cell receptor beta chain is drawn from a study of shared clonotypes between healthy human individuals. Whole-study context: Per donor, three plates held CD4 naive cells, three held CD4 memory, two held CD8 naive and one held CD8 memory.

Of note for this clone: Its antigen is unknown.

General study points: Exclusively blood specimens were collected; tissue repertoires likely differ.

CD45RO negativity and positive selection for CCR7 defined naive CD8 cells, a population that excluded terminally differentiated effector memory CD45RA+ cells. A deep-level run was used for the assay. The method was immunoSEQ multiplex PCR; TCRdb's version includes in-frame clones alone and lacks a portion of them. Of 1.5 million to 2.5 million clones in the sample, 85% to 95% are singletons; the top ten hold approximately 1.2%. V lost 3 bases to trimming and J lost 0 bases, with 9 bases between them. The CDR3 is 16 residues long. Looked up from germline, CDR1 is SNHLY and CDR2 is FYNNEI. The genes are TRBV2 and TRBJ1-6; the D is unclear. Specimen: naive CD8+ T cells sorted from blood. The source is a man younger than 35 in good health. In DNA, the CDR3 is TGTGCCAGCAGTGAGGCTGGGAGCTCCTATAATTCACCCCTCCACTTT. It codes for CASSEAGSSYNSPLHF.